A single sample is the source of the 9 T cell receptor beta chains below, sequenced in a study of CD8+ T cells in alopecia areata. cDNA serving as the sequencing template came from extracted, reverse transcribed RNA. Sequencing used immunoSEQ multiplex PCR; TCRdb keeps in-frame clones, though not all of them. This sample has about 270,000 clones; around three fifths occur once, and the top ten carry more than 0.85%. Treatment indicated: oral pan-JAK inhibitor, 5-10 mg twice daily. Sample: CD4+ T cells sorted from blood, taken at roughly week 52, from a patient treated with tofacitinib. All receptors come from a human donor with alopecia areata.

J is TRBJ2-7 and V is TRBV18, with 9 bases identical to TRBD2. Looked up from germline, CDR1 is KGHSH and CDR2 is LQKENI. The length of the CDR3 is 15 residues. The J segment lost 3 bases and the V segment lost 1 base, leaving 4 bases of the junction unmatched. CDR3 sequence reads: CASSPRASGNYEQYF. The CDR3 bases are TGTGCCAGCTCACCACGGGCTAGCGGGAACTACGAGCAGTACTTC.

The chain uses TRBV7-8 and TRBJ2-2; tentative D call: TRBD2 (5 bases). The germline gives CDR1 SGHVS, CDR2 FQNEAQ. V lost 5 bases to trimming and J lost 3 bases, with 13 bases between them. CDR3 length: 15 residues. For the CDR3, the DNA is TGTGCCAGCAGCCTGGAACTAGTATACACCGGGGAGCTGTTTTTT. Translation: CASSLELVYTGELFF.

This clone was found a few times. V usage is TRBV11-1 and J usage is TRBJ1-1; D perhaps matches TRBD1 (6 bases). In germline, CDR1 is SGHAT, CDR2 FQDESV (reference sequence). This CDR3 has 15 amino acids. The germline V and J ends were trimmed by 5 bases and 2 bases, with 15 bases remaining between them. CDR3 sequence reads: CASSATGSGNTEAFF. CDR3 in DNA: TGTGCCAGCAGCGCAACAGGGTCGGGAAACACTGAAGCTTTCTTT. Looking up the rest from reference TRBV11-1 and TRBJ1-1 gives the full variable domain: EAEVAQSPRYKITEKSQAVAFWCDPISGHATLYWYRQILGQGPELLVQFQDESVVDDSQLPKDRFSAERLKGVDSTLKIQPAELGDSAMYLCASSATGSGNTEAFFGQGTRLTVV.

This chain joins TRBV30 and TRBJ2-7; D unresolved. This CDR3 comprises 14 residues. From germline, CDR1 is GTSNPN and CDR2 SVGIG (reference sequence). The V gene lost 0 bases and the J gene lost 3 bases, with 12 bases spanning the gap. Here the CDR3 DNA reads TGTGCCTGGAGTGTACACTACCGATTCTACGAGCAGTACTTC. It is translated as CAWSVHYRFYEQYF.

This clone was observed a few times. The CDR3 region is CASRYGRLGTDTQYF. CDR3 in DNA: TGTGCCAGCCGTTACGGCAGACTCGGCACAGATACGCAGTATTTT. The chain joins TRBV2 to TRBJ2-3; D unclear. The V end was cut by 8 bases, the J end by 1 base, with 16 bases between. Germline V gene data show CDR1 as SNHLY and CDR2 as FYNNEI. This CDR3 has 15 amino acids.

The chain couples TRBV7-6 to TRBJ2-5; no firm D call. This CDR3 region has 13 residues. Germline V gives CDR1 SGHVS, CDR2 FNYEAQ. Deletions cut 3 bases from V and 5 bases from J, with 10 bases between. DNA for the CDR3: TGTGCCAGCAGCTTGCGGCTTCTGGAGACCCAGTACTTC. It yields the protein CASSLRLLETQYF.

A note on this clone: Other DNA variants within this sample encode the same CDR3. The rearrangement uses TRBV14 and TRBJ2-7, with D uncertain. V shed 0 bases and J shed 3 bases, with 6 bases lying between them. CDR3 length equals 13 residues. Germline CDR1 and CDR2: SGHDN and FVKESK. The CDR3 sequence: CASSQDTSYEQYF. The CDR3 DNA reads TGTGCCAGCAGCCAAGACACAAGCTACGAGCAGTACTTC.

This chain uses TRBV9 with TRBJ2-5, with a possible D match to TRBD1 (6 bases). V lost 6 bases and J lost 2, with 17 bases in between. The CDR3 loop spans 15 amino acids. CDR1 is SGDLS and CDR2 is YYNGEE in the germline V gene. Here the CDR3 DNA reads TGTGCCAGCACCCTAGGTGGAGGACAGCAAGAGACCCAGTACTTC. It encodes CASTLGGGQQETQYF.

The rearrangement links TRBV9 to TRBJ1-6; 7 bases are a match to TRBD1. Germline CDR1 SGDLS, CDR2 YYNGEE. The CDR3 is 14 residues long. The trim removed 3 bases at V and 10 bases at J, leaving 7 bases unmatched. The CDR3, as DNA: TGTGCCAGCAGCGGTACACGACAGGGCTCACCCCTCCACTTT. Translating gives CASSGTRQGSPLHF.